The sequence of this TCR beta chain was determined in a study of blood T cells in healthy people across ages. Overall study results and limits: There was a strong correlation between TCR beta diversity and naive T cell percentage.

This clonotype was picked up a small number of times. Its antigen is still unknown. CDR1 and CDR2 from the germline V gene are SGHAT and FQNNGV. V was trimmed by 4 bases and J by 0 bases, leaving 16 bases between them. This CDR3 spans 17 amino acids. With a J-beta primer mix and a sample-barcoded 5' primer, a second PCR ran roughly 6 to 12 cycles. TCRdb used MiXCR to reprocess the 5' RACE reads, holding one entry per CDR3 protein. Among around 1,000,000 distinct CDR3 sequences listed, 25% were seen once. This sample was shared with a second study, whose subject was T cells of mothers and their children.

The TCR sequence derives from a girl aged 2-10 years in good health. Source material: blood. The genes are TRBV11-2 and TRBJ2-1, with D unclear. This CDR3 is CASSSLEAVSSYNEQFF. The CDR3 region has the DNA TGTGCCAGCAGCTCCCTCGAGGCGGTGAGCTCCTACAATGAGCAGTTCTTC.